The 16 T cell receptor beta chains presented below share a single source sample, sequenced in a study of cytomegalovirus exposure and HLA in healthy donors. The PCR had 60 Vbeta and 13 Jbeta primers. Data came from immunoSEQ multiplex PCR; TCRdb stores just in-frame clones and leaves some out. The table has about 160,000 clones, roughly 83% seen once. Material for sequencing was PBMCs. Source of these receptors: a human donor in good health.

CDR3 nucleotides: TGTGCCACCGCAGTTAGCGAGGGCTACGAGCAGTACTTC. Protein sequence: CATAVSEGYEQYF. The chain uses TRBV6-1 and TRBJ2-7, with a weak D call TRBD2 (5 bases). This CDR3 region has 13 residues. Germline V gene sequence: CDR1 MNHNS, CDR2 SASEGT. V lost 10 bases and J 3 bases, leaving 16 bases between the germline ends.

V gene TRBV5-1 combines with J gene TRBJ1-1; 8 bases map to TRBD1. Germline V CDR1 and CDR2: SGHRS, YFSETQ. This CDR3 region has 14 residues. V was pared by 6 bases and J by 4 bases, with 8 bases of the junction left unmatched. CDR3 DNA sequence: TGCGCCAGCACCGCGACAGGGGCTACCACTGAAGCTTTCTTT. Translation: CASTATGATTEAFF.

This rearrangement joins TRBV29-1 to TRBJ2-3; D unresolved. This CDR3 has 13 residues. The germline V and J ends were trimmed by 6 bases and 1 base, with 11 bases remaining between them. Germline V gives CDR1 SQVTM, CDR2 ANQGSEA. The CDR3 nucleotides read TGCAGCGTCGCCGAGACTGGCACAGATACGCAGTATTTT. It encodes CSVAETGTDTQYF.

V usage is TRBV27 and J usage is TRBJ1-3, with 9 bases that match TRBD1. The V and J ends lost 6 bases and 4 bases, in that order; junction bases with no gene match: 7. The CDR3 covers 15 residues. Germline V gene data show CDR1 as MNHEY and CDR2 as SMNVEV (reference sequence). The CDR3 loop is CASSPQGAGGNTIYF. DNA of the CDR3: TGTGCCAGCAGCCCACAGGGGGCGGGAGGAAACACCATATATTTT.

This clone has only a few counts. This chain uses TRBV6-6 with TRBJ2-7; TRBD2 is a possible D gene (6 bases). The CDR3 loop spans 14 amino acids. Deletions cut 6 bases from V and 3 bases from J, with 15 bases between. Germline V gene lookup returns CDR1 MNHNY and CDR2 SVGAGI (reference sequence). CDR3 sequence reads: CASRGDSRLYEQYF. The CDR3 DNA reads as TGTGCCAGCAGAGGGGACTCCAGACTCTACGAGCAGTACTTC.

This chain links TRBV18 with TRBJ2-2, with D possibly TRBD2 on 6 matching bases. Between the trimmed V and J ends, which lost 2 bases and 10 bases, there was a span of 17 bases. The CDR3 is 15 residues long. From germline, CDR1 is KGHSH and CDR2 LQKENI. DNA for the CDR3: TGTGCCAGCTCACCATGGAGGGCGGCCAAAGAGGAGCTGTTTTTT. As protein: CASSPWRAAKEELFF.

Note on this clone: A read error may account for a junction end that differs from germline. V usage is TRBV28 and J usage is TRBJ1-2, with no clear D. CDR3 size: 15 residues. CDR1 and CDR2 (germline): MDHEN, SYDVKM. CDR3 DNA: TGTGCCAGCAGTCCCCTCCCTCAAGCTAACTATGGCTACCCCTTC. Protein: CASSPLPQANYGYPF.

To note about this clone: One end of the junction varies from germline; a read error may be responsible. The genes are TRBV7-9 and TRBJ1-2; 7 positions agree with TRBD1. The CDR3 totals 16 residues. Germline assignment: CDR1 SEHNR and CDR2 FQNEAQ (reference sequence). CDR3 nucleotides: TGTTCCAGCAGCTTAGCCTACAGGGGTAAGGGGTCTGGCTACACCTTC. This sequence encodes CSSSLAYRGKGSGYTF. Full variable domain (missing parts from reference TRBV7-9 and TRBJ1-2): DTGVSQNPRHKITKRGQNVTFRCDPISEHNRLYWYRQTLGQGPEFLTYFQNEAQLEKSRLLSDRFSAERPKGSFSTLEIQRTEQGDSAMYLCSSSLAYRGKGSGYTFGSGTRLTVV.

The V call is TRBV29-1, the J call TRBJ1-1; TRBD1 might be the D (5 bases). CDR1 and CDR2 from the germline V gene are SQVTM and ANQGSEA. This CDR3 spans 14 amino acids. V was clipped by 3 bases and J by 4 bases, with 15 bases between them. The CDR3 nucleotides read TGCAGCGTTGAGCCCGCGGGGGGTAGCACTGAAGCTTTCTTT. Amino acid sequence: CSVEPAGGSTEAFF.

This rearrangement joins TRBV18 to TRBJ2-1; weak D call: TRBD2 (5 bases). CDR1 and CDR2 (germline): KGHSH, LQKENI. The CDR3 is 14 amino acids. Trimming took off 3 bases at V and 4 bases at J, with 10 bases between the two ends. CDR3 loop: CASSPSGSYNEQFF. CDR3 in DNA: TGTGCCAGCTCACCCTCGGGATCTTACAATGAGCAGTTCTTC.

CDR3 nucleotide sequence: TGTGCCAGCAGCTACACTAGCGGGGGCCCCGCTGGCACCGGGGAGCTGTTTTTT. This encodes CASSYTSGGPAGTGELFF. V is TRBV13 and J is TRBJ2-2; TRBD2 matches 11 bases. From germline, CDR1 is PRHDT and CDR2 FYEKMQ (reference sequence). With 4 bases clipped from V and 4 bases from J, the junction kept 11 bases outside the gene matches. The CDR3 is 18 amino acids.

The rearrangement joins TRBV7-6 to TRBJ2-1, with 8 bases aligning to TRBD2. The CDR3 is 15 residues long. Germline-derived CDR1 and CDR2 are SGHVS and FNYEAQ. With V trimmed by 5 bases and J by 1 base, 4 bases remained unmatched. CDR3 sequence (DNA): TGTGCCAGCAGCCCCATAGCGGGATCCTACAATGAGCAGTTCTTC. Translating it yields CASSPIAGSYNEQFF.

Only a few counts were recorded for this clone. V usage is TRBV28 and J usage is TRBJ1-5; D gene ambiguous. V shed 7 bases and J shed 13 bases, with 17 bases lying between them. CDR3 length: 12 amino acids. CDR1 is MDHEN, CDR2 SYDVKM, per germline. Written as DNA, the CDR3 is TGTGCCAGCATTCAGTTTGGTCTCGAACAGCATTTT. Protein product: CASIQFGLEQHF. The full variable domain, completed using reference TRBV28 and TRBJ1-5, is DVKVTQSSRYLVKRTGEKVFLECVQDMDHENMFWYRQDPGLGLRLIYFSYDVKMKEKGDIPEGYSVSREKKERFSLILESASTNQTSMYLCASIQFGLEQHFGDGTRLSIL.

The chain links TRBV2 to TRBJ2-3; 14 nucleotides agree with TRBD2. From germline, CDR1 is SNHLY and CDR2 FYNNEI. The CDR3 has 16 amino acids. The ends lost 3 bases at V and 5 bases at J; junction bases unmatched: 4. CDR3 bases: TGTGCCAGCAGTGAGGGACTAGCGGGAGTGGGAGATACGCAGTATTTT. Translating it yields CASSEGLAGVGDTQYF.

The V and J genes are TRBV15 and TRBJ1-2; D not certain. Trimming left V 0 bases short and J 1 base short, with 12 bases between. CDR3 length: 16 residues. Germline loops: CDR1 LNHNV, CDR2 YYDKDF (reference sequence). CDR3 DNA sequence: TGTGCCACCAGCAGAGATCGCGTGATAAATAACTATGGCTACACCTTC. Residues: CATSRDRVINNYGYTF.

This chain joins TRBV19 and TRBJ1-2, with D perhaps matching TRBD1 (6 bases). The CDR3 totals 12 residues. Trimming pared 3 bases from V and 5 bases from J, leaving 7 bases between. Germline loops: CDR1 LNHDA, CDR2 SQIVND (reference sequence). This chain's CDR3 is CASSIRGYGYTF. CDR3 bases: TGTGCCAGTAGTATCAGGGGTTATGGCTACACCTTC. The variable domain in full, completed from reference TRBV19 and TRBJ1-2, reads DGGITQSPKYLFRKEGQNVTLSCEQNLNHDAMYWYRQDPGQGLRLIYYSQIVNDFQKGDIAEGYSVSREKKESFPLTVTSAQKNPTAFYLCASSIRGYGYTFGSGTRLTVV.